This T cell receptor (beta chain) was identified in a study of blood T cell repertoires in COVID-19. Study summary: Whether acute or convalescent, the COVID-19 samples came from the United States, Italy and Spain. PBMCs, B-cell-depleted T cells, or T cells were the source of the cDNA or gDNA that made up the material.

Germline CDR1 SNHLY, CDR2 FYNNEI. The V end was cut by 6 bases, the J end by 7 bases, with 7 bases between. CDR3 length: 12 amino acids. In the authors' methods: How many nucleated cells were present was estimated from reference gene primer amplification. The repertoire was sequenced with immunoSEQ multiplex PCR; TCRdb's copy has only in-frame clones and lacks some. That table supplies the V and J calls and clone size; D and trimming were determined from the DNA. The data contain 260,000 or so clones, roughly 82% of them seen just once; the ten biggest clones take up about 4.5%. What was sequenced was peripheral blood. The chain carries TRBV2 and TRBJ1-6, with D unclear. This TCR was recovered from an older woman with acute or convalescent COVID-19. CDR3 in DNA: TGTGCCAGCAGATTACAGAATTCACCCCTCCACTTT. Protein: CASRLQNSPLHF.